This TCR beta chain originates from a study of Ad26.COV2.S vaccination and SARS-CoV-2 variants. Profiled with immunoSEQ multiplex PCR; TCRdb holds only in-frame clones, not every one. The repertoire includes some 340,000 clones, 85% to 90% of them detected once, and 1.5% to 2.5% sits in the top ten. Study findings and constraints: Comparable non-spike TCR breadth was observed in vaccine and placebo recipients.

This clone was seen once. What it binds is unknown. Treatment of the sample: 15 to 20 received Ad26.COV2.S at low or high dose, single or two shots; five or six received placebo; per-sample allocation not given. Sample collection was performed on day 63 after the first vaccine or placebo injection. In germline, CDR1 is MNHEY, CDR2 SVGAGI. Unmatched junction bases numbered 10, after V lost 7 bases and J lost 5 bases. The CDR3 is made up of 14 amino acids. The J gene is TRBJ2-7, the V gene TRBV6-5, with 8 bases fitting TRBD1. This receptor was obtained from a person aged 18 to 59 who received the Ad26.COV2.S COVID-19 vaccine or a placebo. Sequencing was performed on peripheral blood, taken in a trial of Ad26.COV2.S vaccine versus placebo. The CDR3 region is CASIKTGARNEQYF. CDR3 DNA sequence: TGTGCCAGCATTAAGACAGGGGCTAGGAACGAGCAGTACTTC.